The present T cell receptor (beta chain) was sequenced within a study of shared clonotypes between healthy human individuals (dated by TCRdb to about 2020). Turning to the overall study: The cohort comprised a couple of women and a few men aged 18 to 49 years. For each donor, CD4 naive and CD4 memory were each given three plates, CD8 naive was given two plates, and CD8 memory was given one plate. To estimate repertoire size and how much clonotypes are shared between individuals, the study performed deep sequencing of blood TCR repertoires from a few healthy adults. Libraries were prepared and TCR repertoires were sequenced by different laboratories using diverse techniques, in order to increase sequencing depth and limit assay-specific biases. Per donor, leukapheresis produced somewhere between about 0.94 and 9 billion PBMCs. Summary of the overall study and its limitations: Even with the large sequencing depth, rarefaction of the sorted-subset datasets indicated that sequencing was incomplete. Naive subsets generally had larger estimated clonotype richness than memory subsets did. Compared with non-shared clonotypes, clonotypes shared by all four sorted-subset donors had higher generation probabilities. The small number of donors limited the genetic and exposure-history diversity represented. Only blood was sampled, and tissue TCR repertoires likely differ from those in blood. Based on pairwise subsampling, the degree of clonotype sharing among donors was expected to be affected by sequencing depth. About 5% of naive CD4, 3.5% of naive CD8, roughly 2.4% of memory CD4, and about 0.4% of memory CD8 clonotypes were shared across a few donors.

As for this clone: Its antigen target is currently unknown. No base quality information exists; no much larger clone differs at one position.

CDR1 and CDR2, per the germline V gene, are LGHNA and YNFKEQ. CDR3 length: 12 amino acids, cysteine to phenylalanine. Only CDR3 DNA remains: 36 bases, in frame from the first base. Cut back by 1 base and 9 bases, the V and J ends lie 9 bases apart. Using the deep immunoSEQ assay, TCR CDR3 regions were amplified from genomic DNA by multiplex PCR. Extracted genomic DNA from each cell subset was distributed evenly across all wells of several immunoSEQ 96-well plates, and each plate was treated as a replicate. For sorted subsets, roughly 200 ng of genomic DNA, equivalent to 25,000 to 35,000 T cell genomes, went into each replicate PCR. The purified libraries were quantified using a Qubit 3.0 fluorometer, sized with a Bioanalyzer 2100, and then quantified again using the KAPA Library Quantification kit. A separate single-read 150-cycle Illumina NextSeq 550 flow cell was used to sequence each immunoSEQ 96-well plate. The source study handled its data this way. Because the immunoSEQ output included only junctional sequences and no quality scores, the filtering could not be the same as the filtering used for full-length reads. Sequences were annotated with PyIR, a Python wrapper for IgBLAST v1.9, and V/J genes and CDR3 were assigned using IMGT germline references. Any read was removed if the V/J assignment was weak (E-value above 1e-6), the CDR3 was missing, or the read contained stop codons, out-of-frame junctions, or ambiguous translated residues. V3J clonotypes were defined as sequences sharing an identical inferred V gene, J gene, and CDR3 amino acid sequence. To compute the percentage overlap between repertoires, the number of shared unique clonotypes was divided by the size of the smaller repertoire. Repertoire richness was assessed with RTK rarefaction, the Chao1 estimator, and Recon v2.1 estimates of unobserved clonotypes. Generation probabilities for all TCRbeta clonotypes obtained by the gDNA method from four donors were computed using OLGA. The immuneACCESS repertoire file appears here via TCRdb, limited to in-frame rearrangements. These files lack a portion of the clones; in checked studies, under half of the deficit traces to unresolved V genes, and the cause of the others is not known. Clone size and the V and J calls come from that table; the DNA yielded D and trimming. The sample table holds 2 million to 2.5 million clones, of which roughly 93% were seen once. The biggest ten clones account for about 0.34% of the sample.

The donors were healthy, HIV-negative adults who had no recently reported acute infections or vaccinations. Every donor was a Caucasian adult residing in Nashville, Tennessee, USA. CD4+ T cells were enriched by magnetic negative selection, after which naive cells were positively selected on CD45RA and the negative fraction was taken as the memory subset. Blood was collected by leukapheresis, and PBMCs were isolated by Ficoll-Histopaque density gradient centrifugation and then cryopreserved in liquid nitrogen vapor phase. Analytical flow cytometry was used to check the purity and quantity of every magnetically sorted T cell population. From each sorted fraction, genomic DNA was isolated and quantified by UV absorbance on a Nanodrop 2000c.

Sequencing was performed on naive CD4+ T cells from PBMCs. What this sample's cell subset or site label stands for: CD45RA+ positively selected. The source of this sequence is a young man in good health. Some clones in this sample may be carry-over from other donors' samples. The V and J genes are TRBV4-2 and TRBJ1-1, with the D gene too uncertain to name. The sequence in DNA is TGTGCCAGCAGCCAAGTCCCTGGGAAAGCTTTCTTT. This sequence encodes CASSQVPGKAFF.